This TCR beta chain was retrieved from a study of long-term antiretroviral therapy in people with HIV (dated by TCRdb to between 2021 and 2023). A note on the overall study: The earliest samples were collected roughly a decade before the 2015 WHO recommendation for immediate ART, at a time when ART was usually postponed until CD4 counts fell. Of the roughly 30 participants with HIV, eleven were female. The cohort contributed over 150 cryopreserved PBMC samples from about 33 adults with confirmed HIV infection, collected serially over a mean of about six years (range 1-12). Whether ART initiation and durable HIV suppression were associated with changes in peripheral blood TRB repertoire composition and diversity was tested in a retrospective serial study. No cross-contamination during QIAcube processing was seen in test extractions of a monoclonal T-cell line run alongside about 33 polyclonal samples. The research as a whole found: Expanded TRB clones identified before ART initiation dominated the repertoire across all time points, though the dominance fluctuated and decreased in many PLHIV after ART. Limited PBMC availability meant only the TCR beta chain was sequenced, without alpha chain pairing. CDR3 length ranges in HIV repertoires were narrower than in controls, and network structure suggested an antigen-experienced repertoire with only a slight naive shift after ART. Unsorted PBMC were profiled instead of sorted CD4+ and CD8+ T cells because pre-ART samples had limited cell numbers. The samples span the years 2004 to 2017, and the ART regimens used at that time may not be as effective as current regimens. Inferences about post-ART repertoire changes are limited because no data were available on ART adherence, viral resistance or therapy changes. A significant increase in TRB diversity was found to be associated with ART initiation, although TRB diversity was observed to remain significantly below that of transplant donor controls even after long-term ART.

As for this clone: No antigen is known for it. Per-base qualities were not stored, and no clone one base away is much larger.

From a lookup of the germline V gene, CDR1 and CDR2 are MNHEY and SVGAGI. The CDR3 spans 15 residues, from the cysteine through the phenylalanine. Just the 45-base CDR3 DNA is kept, in frame starting at base 1. V has 4 bases trimmed and J has 5 bases trimmed; junction bases matching no gene number 3. Inclusion was restricted to participants for whom at least one PBMC sample before ART initiation and at least two post-ART samples were available. All participants with HIV were treated in the United States of America. Before DNA extraction, cryopreserved samples of about 0.9-11 million PBMC were thawed and then washed. At the time of the earliest PBMC sample for each participant with HIV, ages ranged from roughly 23 to 60 years. Each participant contributed PBMC samples from 1-4 timepoints before ART initiation and 2-8 timepoints after ART initiation, with a median of 7 samples. Serial HIV viral load, CD4+ T-cell count, ART history and demographic data were obtained for every participant. Genomic DNA was extracted from unsorted PBMC with a Qiagen kit on a QIAcube, with processing performed in batches of 12 samples.

The immunoSEQ hsTCRB v3.0 assay was used at survey level resolution to sequence the TRB variable region. The targeted TRB sequencing depth was about 40,000-50,000 T-cell genomes per sample. An Illumina MiSeq with a v3 150-cycle kit was used to sequence the pooled TRB libraries. The source study handled its data this way. Repertoire analysis was performed in R inside a reproducible Nextflow workflow that covered QC, data transformation and analysis. LymphoSeq2, an R package for exploring AIRR-Seq data, was used to implement custom analyses. A handful of samples that produced fewer than 5000 total TRB sequences were removed, so fewer than 200 HIV repertoires were analyzed. Among the approximately 200 retained HIV repertoires, around 60 were collected before ART initiation and approximately 130 were collected after ART initiation. Repertoires were downsampled to 5000 TRB nucleotide sequences, with summary statistics averaged over 100 downsampling iterations. Only TRB sequences with CDR3 regions of at least seven amino acids were retained for analysis. Diversity was measured with a Shannon entropy-derived clonality score and the Gini coefficient. In the repertoire networks, any two of the top 5000 CDR3 amino acid sequences were connected whenever the two sequences differed by an edit distance of one. Antigen specificity groups and MHC restriction were predicted for TRB CDR3 amino acid sequences with GLIPH2. CDR3 amino acid sequences were matched against VDJdb and McPAS-TCR to flag known CMV, EBV, HIV or tissue antigen associations. Pre-ART, post-ART and control groups were compared with Wilcoxon signed-rank tests and Holm-Bonferroni correction. TCRdb stores this immuneACCESS table with in-frame sequences only. Part of the clones is absent; in the studies checked, under half of the shortfall reflects unresolved V genes, and no reason is known for the rest. V and J calls and clone size are copied from that table; D and trimming were computed from the DNA. The sample table shows about 28,000 clones, and 80% are seen once. The ten largest clones take up roughly 7% of the sample.

This chain is built from TRBV6-5 and TRBJ2-2; 11 junctional bases match TRBD1. The sequencing used unsorted PBMCs, collected 0.3 years after starting antiretroviral therapy. The receptor was isolated from a middle-aged man with HIV. This receptor has the CDR3 CASSWDRGETGELFF. The DNA sequence reads TGTGCCAGCAGTTGGGACAGGGGGGAGACCGGGGAGCTGTTTTTT.